This passage covers 22 T cell receptor beta chains from one sample sequenced in a study of early T cells in non-severe SARS-CoV-2 infection. MiXCR, applied by TCRdb to the 5' RACE reads, yields one record per CDR3 protein. In the table there are tens of thousands of distinct CDR3 sequences, around a tenth of which are singletons. The source was whole blood, collected at baseline. These receptors came from an adult who was a healthcare worker with PCR-confirmed SARS-CoV-2 infection or an uninfected control (not recorded which).

The table lists this clonotype with a few counts. The genes are TRBV6-6 and TRBJ2-1, with D possibly being TRBD1 or TRBD2 (6 bases each). Trimming stripped 4 bases from V and 4 bases from J, with 20 bases between. The length of the CDR3 is 17 residues. CDR1 MNHNY and CDR2 SVGAGI come from the germline V gene (reference sequence). The CDR3 sequence is CASSWVSSRGVYNEQFF. CDR3 DNA sequence: TGTGCCAGCAGTTGGGTGTCCTCTAGGGGGGTGTACAATGAGCAGTTCTTC.

The chain has TRBV6-2 or TRBV6-3 and TRBJ1-5, with D unclear. The V gene lost 6 bases and the J gene lost 0 bases, with 9 bases spanning the gap. Germline-derived CDR1 and CDR2 are MNHEY and SVGEGT. The CDR3 spans 14 residues. In DNA, the CDR3 is TGTGCCAGCAGCCGCGAGGGTAGCAATCAGCCCCAGCATTTT. As protein: CASSREGSNQPQHF.

There are many counts of this clonotype. The V gene is TRBV5-6, the J gene TRBJ2-7; the D is unclear. V was clipped by 3 bases and J by 0 bases, with 10 bases between them. Germline-derived CDR1 and CDR2 are SGHDT and YYEEEE. The CDR3 length is 14 residues. In DNA, the CDR3 is TGTGCCAGCAGCTCCCGGTGGAACTCCTACGAGCAGTACTTC. It yields the protein CASSSRWNSYEQYF.

This clonotype was found a few times. V is TRBV6-4 and J is TRBJ2-1; TRBD2 matches 8 bases. The CDR3 is made up of 15 amino acids. The J segment lost 8 bases and the V segment lost 10 bases, leaving 16 bases of the junction unmatched. From germline, CDR1 is MRHNA and CDR2 SNTAGT. CDR3 DNA sequence: TGTGCCACCACCCCGGAGGCCGGGGGGGGCGATGAGCAGTTCTTC. Residues: CATTPEAGGGDEQFF.

A few counts support this clonotype. The CDR3 sequence: CASSESGGGQETQYF. CDR3 DNA sequence: TGTGCCAGCAGTGAGTCCGGCGGGGGCCAAGAGACCCAGTACTTC. The gene calls are TRBV6-4 and TRBJ2-5, with TRBD2 matching 7 bases. Trimming cost V 3 bases and J 1 base; bases outside gene matches: 5. Germline V gives CDR1 MRHNA, CDR2 SNTAGT. This CDR3 spans 15 amino acids.

This clonotype was observed a few times. As DNA, the CDR3 is TGTGCCACCCAGAAAAGACTGGCCTACGAGCAGTACTTC. It encodes CATQKRLAYEQYF. This chain links TRBV2 with TRBJ2-7; D unresolved. Germline CDR1 is SNHLY and CDR2 is FYNNEI. The CDR3 extends over 13 amino acids. The V end lost 10 bases, the J end lost 2 bases, and 15 bases lay between the germline ends. Complete variable domain (other parts from reference TRBV2 and TRBJ2-7): EPEVTQTPSHQVTQMGQEVILRCVPISNHLYFYWYRQILGQKVEFLVSFYNNEISEKSEIFDDQFSVERPDGSNFTLKIRSTKLEDSAMYFCATQKRLAYEQYFGPGTRLTVT.

This clonotype was seen more than once but under ten times. The chain links TRBV9 to TRBJ1-2, with D unresolved. The CDR3 sequence is 17 residues long. From germline, CDR1 is SGDLS and CDR2 YYNGEE. V was clipped by 0 bases and J by 4 bases, with 19 bases between them. CDR3 amino acids: CASSVGSPGPLSYGYTF. The CDR3 DNA reads as TGTGCCAGCAGCGTAGGATCCCCGGGCCCGCTCAGCTATGGCTACACCTTC.

The CDR3 DNA reads TGTGCCTGGATCCAACAGGGGCATGGTTCACCCCTCCACTTT. Protein sequence: CAWIQQGHGSPLHF. This chain links TRBV30 with TRBJ1-6; the match to TRBD1 covers 7 bases. Germline V CDR1 and CDR2: GTSNPN, SVGIG (reference sequence). Trimming cost V 4 bases and J 9 bases; bases outside gene matches: 9. The CDR3 is made up of 14 amino acids.

This clonotype was seen repeatedly, ten times or more. The chain is built from TRBV7-2 and TRBJ2-5; a possible D gene is TRBD2 (7 bases). Germline CDR1 and CDR2: SGHTA and FQGNSA. V was clipped by 3 bases and J by 5 bases, with 13 bases between them. The CDR3 contains 14 residues. CDR3 protein: CASSFRGGDETQYF. DNA of the CDR3: TGTGCCAGCAGCTTTAGGGGGGGCGATGAGACCCAGTACTTC. The variable domain in full, completed from reference TRBV7-2 and TRBJ2-5, reads GAGVSQSPSNKVTEKGKDVELRCDPISGHTALYWYRQSLGQGLEFLIYFQGNSAPDKSGLPSDRFSAERTGGSVSTLTIQRTQQEDSAVYLCASSFRGGDETQYFGPGTRLLVL.

As DNA, the CDR3 is TGCAGTGCTAGACGACCGACCAGCAATGAGCAGTTCTTC. Its protein is CSARRPTSNEQFF. The chain links TRBV20-1 to TRBJ2-1, with D unclear. Germline assignment: CDR1 DFQATT and CDR2 SNEGSKA (reference sequence). CDR3 length: 13 amino acids. V lost 2 bases and J 6 bases, leaving 11 bases between the germline ends.

A word on this clonotype: This may stem from a read error, because a much larger clone lies one nucleotide away. The chain carries TRBV6-1 and TRBJ2-3; no reliable D call. Germline V gene lookup returns CDR1 MNHNS and CDR2 SASEGT. The CDR3 covers 13 residues. The CDR3 loop is CASSEAEVQPHYF. The CDR3 DNA sequence: TGTGCCAGCAGTGAAGCAGAGGTCCAGCCGCACTATTTT.

This clonotype was observed many times. The chain combines TRBV18 with TRBJ2-3, with TRBD1 identical over 9 bases. Per germline, CDR1 KGHSH and CDR2 LQKENI. Unmatched junction bases numbered 7, after V lost 3 bases and J lost 3 bases. This CDR3 has 16 amino acids. As DNA, the CDR3 is TGTGCCAGCTCACCGATGGGACAGGGAGAGACAGATACGCAGTATTTT. It yields the protein CASSPMGQGETDTQYF.

This chain uses TRBV30 with TRBJ1-5; 9 bases are shared with TRBD1. After removal of 3 bases from V and 4 bases from J, the junction contained 7 bases not matched to a gene. The CDR3 has 15 amino acids. From germline, CDR1 is GTSNPN and CDR2 SVGIG (reference sequence). CDR3 nucleotide sequence: TGTGCCTGGAGCGGAACTGACAGGGGGAATCAGCCCCAGCATTTT. Translating it yields CAWSGTDRGNQPQHF.

A few counts support this clonotype. The chain is built from TRBV29-1 and TRBJ1-4; maybe TRBD1 (5 bases). V was cut by 3 bases and J by 10 bases, with 15 bases left in between. Germline V gene sequence: CDR1 SQVTM, CDR2 ANQGSEA. This CDR3 has 13 amino acids. The CDR3, as DNA: TGCAGCGTTGATACGGGGCAGGGAGGAAAACTGTTTTTT. This encodes CSVDTGQGGKLFF.

This clonotype was found many times. The rearrangement uses TRBV12-3 or TRBV12-4 and TRBJ1-1; D might be TRBD1 (5 bases). This CDR3 is 15 amino acids long. Trimming pared 6 bases from V and 1 base from J, leaving 15 bases between. CDR3 nucleotides: TGTGCCAGCAGCCCCGGGGCCGAGAGGAACACTGAAGCTTTCTTT. It encodes CASSPGAERNTEAFF.

This chain links TRBV6-5 with TRBJ1-4; possible D gene TRBD1, 5 bases. The CDR3 sequence is 14 residues long. V lost 0 bases and J 8 bases, leaving 10 bases between the germline ends. Germline V CDR1 and CDR2: MNHEY, SVGAGI. The CDR3 region has the DNA TGTGCCAGCAGTTACTCTGGGGGAGGGGAAAAACTGTTTTTT. Translating it yields CASSYSGGGEKLFF.

This clonotype turned up a few times. This chain connects TRBV20-1 to TRBJ1-2; the D is unclear. V dropped 6 bases and J dropped 6 bases, with 20 bases sitting between them. The CDR3 is 14 amino acids. In germline, CDR1 is DFQATT, CDR2 SNEGSKA (reference sequence). This CDR3 reads CSAQKGRSIDGYTF. In DNA, the CDR3 is TGCAGTGCCCAGAAGGGCAGGTCAATAGATGGCTACACCTTC.

The V gene is TRBV20-1, the J gene TRBJ2-3; D not certain. Germline-derived CDR1 and CDR2 are DFQATT and SNEGSKA (reference sequence). V lost 0 bases and J 8 bases, leaving 6 bases between the germline ends. CDR3 length: 11 residues. In DNA form, the CDR3 reads TGCAGTGCTAGAGATCAAGTTACGCAGTATTTT. It codes for CSARDQVTQYF.

This clonotype was counted only a few times. The chain carries TRBV20-1 and TRBJ1-1; D not certain. The CDR3 is made up of 10 amino acids. From germline, CDR1 is DFQATT and CDR2 SNEGSKA (reference sequence). Trimming removed 4 bases from V and 10 bases from J, with 10 bases in between. CDR3 region: CSATPLGAFF. In nucleotides, the CDR3 is TGCAGTGCTACGCCTCTGGGAGCTTTCTTT.

This clonotype occurred many times. The chain employs TRBV18 and TRBJ2-7, with TRBD1 matching 7 bases. This CDR3 is 15 amino acids long. Germline V lookup: CDR1 KGHSH, CDR2 LQKENI. V shed 3 bases, J shed 2 bases, and the junction held 7 bases outside the gene matches. The CDR3, as DNA: TGTGCCAGCTCACCGAGCAACAGGGGCACCTACGAGCAGTACTTC. The encoded protein is CASSPSNRGTYEQYF. The full variable domain, completed using reference TRBV18 and TRBJ2-7, is NAGVMQNPRHLVRRRGQEARLRCSPMKGHSHVYWYRQLPEEGLKFMVYLQKENIIDESGMPKERFSAEFPKEGPSILRIQQVVRGDSAAYFCASSPSNRGTYEQYFGPGTRLTVT.

This clonotype was detected only a few times. This chain uses TRBV11-2 with TRBJ2-1; 8 positions agree with TRBD2. This CDR3 comprises 15 residues. Germline CDR1 and CDR2: SGHAT and FQNNGV. The V and J ends lost 4 bases and 6 bases, in that order; junction bases with no gene match: 8. The CDR3 protein is CASSSGLARGNEQFF. The CDR3 DNA follows: TGTGCCAGCAGCTCCGGACTAGCTCGGGGCAATGAGCAGTTCTTC.

This clonotype was seen repeatedly, ten times or more. The genes are TRBV7-2 and TRBJ1-5; D is ambiguous. V was cut by 5 bases and J by 4 bases, with 6 bases left in between. The CDR3 contains 12 residues. Looked up from germline, CDR1 is SGHTA and CDR2 is FQGNSA. CDR3 amino acids: CASSAVNQPQHF. The CDR3, as DNA: TGTGCCAGCAGCGCTGTAAATCAGCCCCAGCATTTT.